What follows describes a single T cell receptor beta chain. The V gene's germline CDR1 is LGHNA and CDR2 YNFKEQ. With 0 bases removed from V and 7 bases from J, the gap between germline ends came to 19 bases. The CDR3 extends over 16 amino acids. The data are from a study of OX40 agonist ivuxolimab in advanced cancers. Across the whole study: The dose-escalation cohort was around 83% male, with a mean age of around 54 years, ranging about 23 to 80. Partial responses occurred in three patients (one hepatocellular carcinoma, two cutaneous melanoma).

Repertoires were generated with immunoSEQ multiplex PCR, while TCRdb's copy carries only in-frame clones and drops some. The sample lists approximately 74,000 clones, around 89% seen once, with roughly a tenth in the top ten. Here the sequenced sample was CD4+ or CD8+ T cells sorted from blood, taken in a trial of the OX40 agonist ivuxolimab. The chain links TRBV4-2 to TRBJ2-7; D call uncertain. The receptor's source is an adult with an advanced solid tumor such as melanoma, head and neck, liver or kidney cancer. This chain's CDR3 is CASSQEIGRRDLEQYF. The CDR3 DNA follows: TGTGCCAGCAGCCAAGAAATCGGGCGACGTGACCTTGAGCAGTACTTC.